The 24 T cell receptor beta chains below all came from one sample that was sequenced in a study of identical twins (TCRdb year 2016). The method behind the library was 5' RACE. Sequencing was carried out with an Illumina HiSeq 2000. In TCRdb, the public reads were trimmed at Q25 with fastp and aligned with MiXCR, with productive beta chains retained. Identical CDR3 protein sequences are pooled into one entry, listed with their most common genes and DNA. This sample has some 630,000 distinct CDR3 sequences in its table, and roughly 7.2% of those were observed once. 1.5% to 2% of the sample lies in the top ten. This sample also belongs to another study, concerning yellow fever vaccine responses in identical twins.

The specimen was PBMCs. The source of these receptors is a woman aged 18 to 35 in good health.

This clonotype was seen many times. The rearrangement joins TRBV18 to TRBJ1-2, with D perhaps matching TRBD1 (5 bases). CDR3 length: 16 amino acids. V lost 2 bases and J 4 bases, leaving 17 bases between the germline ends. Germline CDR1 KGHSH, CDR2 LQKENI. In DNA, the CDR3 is TGTGCCAGCTCACCAATCCTCTCGACAGACCTCTATGGCTACACCTTC. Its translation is CASSPILSTDLYGYTF.

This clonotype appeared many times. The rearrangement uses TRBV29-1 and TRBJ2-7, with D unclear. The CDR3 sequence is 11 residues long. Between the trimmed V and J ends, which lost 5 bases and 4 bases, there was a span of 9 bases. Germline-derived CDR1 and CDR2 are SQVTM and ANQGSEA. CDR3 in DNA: TGCAGCGTTTACTCGGCGTACGAGCAGTACTTC. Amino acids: CSVYSAYEQYF.

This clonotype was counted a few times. CDR3 in DNA: TGCGCCAGCAGCTTTTCACAGCCTAGGGAGACCCAGTACTTC. Translating it yields CASSFSQPRETQYF. The gene calls are TRBV5-1 and TRBJ2-5; no definite D call. Germline V CDR1 and CDR2: SGHRS, YFSETQ. This CDR3 is 14 amino acids long. The V and J ends lost 2 bases and 5 bases respectively, with 13 bases between them.

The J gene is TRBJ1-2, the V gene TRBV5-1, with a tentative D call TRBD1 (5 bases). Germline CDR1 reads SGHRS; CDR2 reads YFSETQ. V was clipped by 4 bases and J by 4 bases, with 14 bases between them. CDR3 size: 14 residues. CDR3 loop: CASSLTRDGYGYTF. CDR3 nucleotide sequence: TGCGCCAGCAGCCTGACCCGGGACGGCTATGGCTACACCTTC.

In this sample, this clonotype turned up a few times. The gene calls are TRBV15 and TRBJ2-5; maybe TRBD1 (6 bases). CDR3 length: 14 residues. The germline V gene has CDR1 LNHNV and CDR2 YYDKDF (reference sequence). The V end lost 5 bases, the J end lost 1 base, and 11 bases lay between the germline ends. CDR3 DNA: TGTGCCACCAGCCTCGGGACACTCCAAGAGACCCAGTACTTC. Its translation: CATSLGTLQETQYF.

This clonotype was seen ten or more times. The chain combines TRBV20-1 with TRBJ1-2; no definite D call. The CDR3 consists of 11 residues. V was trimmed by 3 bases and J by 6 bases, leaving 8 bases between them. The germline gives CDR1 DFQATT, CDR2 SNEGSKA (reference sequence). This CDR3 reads CSASDKDGYTF. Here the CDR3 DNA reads TGCAGTGCTAGCGACAAGGATGGCTACACCTTC.

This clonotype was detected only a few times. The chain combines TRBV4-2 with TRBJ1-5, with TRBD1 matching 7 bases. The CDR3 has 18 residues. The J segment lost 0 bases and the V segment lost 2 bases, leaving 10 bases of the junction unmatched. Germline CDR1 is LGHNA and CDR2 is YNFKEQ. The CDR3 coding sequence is TGTGCCAGCAGCCAAAGGACAGGTGACACCTATAGCAATCAGCCCCAGCATTTT. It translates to CASSQRTGDTYSNQPQHF.

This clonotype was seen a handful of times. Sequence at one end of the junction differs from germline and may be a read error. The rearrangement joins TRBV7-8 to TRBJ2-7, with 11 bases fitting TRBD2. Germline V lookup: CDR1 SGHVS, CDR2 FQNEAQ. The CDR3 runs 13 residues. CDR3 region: CASSLVISGRAVF. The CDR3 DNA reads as TGTGCCAGCAGCTTAGTCATTAGCGGGAGGGCTGTCTTC. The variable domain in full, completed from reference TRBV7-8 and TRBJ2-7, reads GAGVSQSPRYKVAKRGQDVALRCDPISGHVSLFWYQQALGQGPEFLTYFQNEAQLDKSGLPSDRFFAERPEGSVSTLKIQRTQQEDSAVYLCASSLVISGRAVFGPGTRLTVT.

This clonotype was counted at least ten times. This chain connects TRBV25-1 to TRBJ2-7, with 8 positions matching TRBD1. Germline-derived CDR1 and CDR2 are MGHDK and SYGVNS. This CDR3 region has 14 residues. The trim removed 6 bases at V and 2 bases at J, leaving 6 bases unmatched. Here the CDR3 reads CASRKGQGAYEQYF. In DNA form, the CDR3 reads TGTGCCAGCAGAAAAGGACAGGGAGCCTACGAGCAGTACTTC.

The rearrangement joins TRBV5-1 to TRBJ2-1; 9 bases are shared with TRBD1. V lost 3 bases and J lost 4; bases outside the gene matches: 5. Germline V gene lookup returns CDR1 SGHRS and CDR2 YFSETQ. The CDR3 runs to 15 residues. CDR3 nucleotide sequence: TGCGCCAGCAGCTACCGGGACAGGGTATACAATGAGCAGTTCTTC. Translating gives CASSYRDRVYNEQFF.

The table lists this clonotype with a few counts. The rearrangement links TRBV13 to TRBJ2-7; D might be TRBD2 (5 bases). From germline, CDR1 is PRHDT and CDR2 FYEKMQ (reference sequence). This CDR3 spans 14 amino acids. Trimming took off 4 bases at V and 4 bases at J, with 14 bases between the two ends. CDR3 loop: CASSSGSGDYEQYF. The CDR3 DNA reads TGTGCCAGCAGCTCGGGGTCTGGGGATTACGAGCAGTACTTC.

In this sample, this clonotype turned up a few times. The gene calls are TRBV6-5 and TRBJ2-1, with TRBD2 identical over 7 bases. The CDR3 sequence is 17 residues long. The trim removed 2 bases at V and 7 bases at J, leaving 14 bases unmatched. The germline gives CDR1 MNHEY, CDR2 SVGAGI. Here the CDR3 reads CASSYNSNRDYGNEQFF. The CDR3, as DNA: TGTGCCAGCAGTTACAACAGTAACCGGGACTATGGGAATGAGCAGTTCTTC.

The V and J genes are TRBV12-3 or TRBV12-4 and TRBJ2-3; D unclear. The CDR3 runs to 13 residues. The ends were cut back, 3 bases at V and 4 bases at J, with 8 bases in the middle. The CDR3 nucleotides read TGTGCCAGCAGTTTTTCAGTGGCAGATACGCAGTATTTT. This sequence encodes CASSFSVADTQYF.

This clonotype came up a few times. CDR3 bases: TGTGCTAGTGGTCCCCAGAGGGACAGGTTTGCCGGGGAGCTGTTTTTT. Translated: CASGPQRDRFAGELFF. The chain combines TRBV12-5 with TRBJ2-2; TRBD1 matches 8 bases. The V gene's germline CDR1 is LGHNT and CDR2 FRNRAP. The CDR3 has 16 amino acids. V shed 5 bases and J 6 bases; nucleotides not matched to a gene: 11.

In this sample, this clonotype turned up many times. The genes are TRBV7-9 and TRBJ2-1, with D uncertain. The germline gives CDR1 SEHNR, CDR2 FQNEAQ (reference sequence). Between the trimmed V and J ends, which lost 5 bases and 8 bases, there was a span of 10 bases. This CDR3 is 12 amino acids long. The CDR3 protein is CASSLDFDEQFF. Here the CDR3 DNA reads TGTGCCAGCAGCCTAGATTTCGATGAGCAGTTCTTC.

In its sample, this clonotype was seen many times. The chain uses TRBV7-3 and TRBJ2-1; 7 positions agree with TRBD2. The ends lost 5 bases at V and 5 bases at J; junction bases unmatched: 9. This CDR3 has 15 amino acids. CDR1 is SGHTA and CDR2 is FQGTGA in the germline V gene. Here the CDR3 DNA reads TGTGCCAGCAGCCCGAGTAGGGGAGGGAACAATGAGCAGTTCTTC. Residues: CASSPSRGGNNEQFF.

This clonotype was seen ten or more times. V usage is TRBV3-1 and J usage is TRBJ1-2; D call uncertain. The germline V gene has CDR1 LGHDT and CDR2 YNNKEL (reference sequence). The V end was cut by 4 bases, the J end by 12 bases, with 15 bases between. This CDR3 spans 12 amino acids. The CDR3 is CASSRTDSPNTF. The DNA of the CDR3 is TGTGCCAGCAGCCGGACGGACTCACCAAACACCTTC.

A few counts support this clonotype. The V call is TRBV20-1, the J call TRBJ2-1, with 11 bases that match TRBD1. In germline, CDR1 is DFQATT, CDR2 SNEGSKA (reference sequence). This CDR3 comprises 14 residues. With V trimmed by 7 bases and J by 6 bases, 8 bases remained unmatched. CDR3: CSVPTGTGGNEQFF. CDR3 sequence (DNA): TGCAGTGTCCCAACAGGGACAGGGGGCAATGAGCAGTTCTTC.

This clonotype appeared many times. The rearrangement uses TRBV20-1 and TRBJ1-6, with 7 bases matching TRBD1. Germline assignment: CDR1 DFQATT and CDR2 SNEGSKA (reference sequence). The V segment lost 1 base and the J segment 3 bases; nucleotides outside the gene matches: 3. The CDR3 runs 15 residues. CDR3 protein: CSARGGTDYNSPLHF. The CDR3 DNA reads TGCAGTGCTAGAGGGGGGACAGACTATAATTCACCCCTCCACTTT.

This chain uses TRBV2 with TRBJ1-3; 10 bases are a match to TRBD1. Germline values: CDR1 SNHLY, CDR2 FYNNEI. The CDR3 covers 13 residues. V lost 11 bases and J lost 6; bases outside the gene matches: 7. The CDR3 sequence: CAGATGGINTIYF. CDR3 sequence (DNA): TGTGCCGGAGCGACAGGGGGCATAAACACCATATATTTT.

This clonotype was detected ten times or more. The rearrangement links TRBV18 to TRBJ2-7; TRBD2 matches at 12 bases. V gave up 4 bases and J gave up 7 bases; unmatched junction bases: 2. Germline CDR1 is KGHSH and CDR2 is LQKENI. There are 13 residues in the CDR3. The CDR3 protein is CASSLGLAGEQYV. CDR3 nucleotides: TGTGCCAGCTCACTCGGACTAGCGGGAGAGCAGTACGTC.

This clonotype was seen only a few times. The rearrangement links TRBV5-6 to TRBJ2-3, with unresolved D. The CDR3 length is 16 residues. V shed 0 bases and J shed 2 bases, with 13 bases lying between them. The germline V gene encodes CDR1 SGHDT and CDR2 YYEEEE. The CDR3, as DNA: TGTGCCAGCAGCTTGGATTGGGTAGGGCACACAGATACGCAGTATTTT. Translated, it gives CASSLDWVGHTDTQYF.

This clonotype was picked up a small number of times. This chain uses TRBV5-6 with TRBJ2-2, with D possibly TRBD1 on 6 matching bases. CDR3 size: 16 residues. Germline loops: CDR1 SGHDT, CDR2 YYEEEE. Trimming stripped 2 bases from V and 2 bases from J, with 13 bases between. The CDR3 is CASSFLGHLNTGELFF. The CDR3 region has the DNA TGTGCCAGCAGCTTTTTGGGACACTTAAACACCGGGGAGCTGTTTTTT.

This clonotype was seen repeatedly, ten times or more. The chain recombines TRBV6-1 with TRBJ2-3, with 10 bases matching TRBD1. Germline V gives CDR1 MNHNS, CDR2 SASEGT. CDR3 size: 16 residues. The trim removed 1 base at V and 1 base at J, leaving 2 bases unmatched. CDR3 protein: CASSEETGGGTDTQYF. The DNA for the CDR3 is TGTGCCAGCAGTGAAGAGACAGGGGGCGGCACAGATACGCAGTATTTT.